The 10 T cell receptor beta chains below were found in one sample sequenced in a study of CD8 T cells in ankylosing spondylitis. Study-wide points: Characteristic, it appeared, of ankylosing spondylitis blood was a TCR beta motif of fewer than 10 highly homologous variants.

Their antigens are not known. TCRdb redid the calling of the 5' RACE reads with MiXCR, one entry per CDR3 protein. The table has more than 500,000 distinct CDR3 sequences, approximately 5% seen once. The specimen sequenced was blood, either unsorted or a sorted T cell fraction (not recorded which). All receptors derive from a male donor with ankylosing spondylitis.

The chain employs TRBV7-2 and TRBJ1-1; D is unresolved. Trimming left V 5 bases short and J 10 bases short, with 14 bases between. The CDR3 totals 12 residues. Germline V CDR1 and CDR2: SGHTA, FQGNSA. CDR3 protein: CASSPAASRAFF. The CDR3 bases are TGTGCCAGCAGCCCAGCGGCGTCACGAGCTTTCTTT.

This clonotype was observed many times. The chain carries TRBV28 and TRBJ2-1; D not resolved. The CDR3 consists of 12 residues. V gave up 5 bases and J gave up 7 bases, with 9 bases separating them. Germline V gene lookup returns CDR1 MDHEN and CDR2 SYDVKM. The chain's CDR3 is CASSLVKNEQFF. The CDR3 coding sequence is TGTGCCAGCAGTCTAGTTAAGAATGAGCAGTTCTTC.

This clonotype was seen repeatedly, ten times or more. CDR3 protein: CASSLRGHETQYF. DNA for the CDR3: TGTGCCAGCAGCTTAAGGGGTCATGAGACCCAGTACTTC. The chain combines TRBV7-6 with TRBJ2-5, with a possible D match to TRBD1 (5 bases). The V and J ends lost 2 bases and 5 bases respectively, with 9 bases between them. The CDR3 totals 13 residues. The germline V gene encodes CDR1 SGHVS and CDR2 FNYEAQ.

There are many counts of this clonotype. This sequence joins TRBV5-6 and TRBJ2-7, with D perhaps given as TRBD1 or TRBD2 (5 bases each). Looked up from germline, CDR1 is SGHDT and CDR2 is YYEEEE. This CDR3 region has 15 residues. V was trimmed by 6 bases and J by 0 bases, leaving 16 bases between them. This CDR3 is CASKVGGVLSYEQYF. DNA of the CDR3: TGTGCCAGCAAGGTTGGGGGAGTCCTCTCCTACGAGCAGTACTTC. The full variable domain, its missing parts supplied by reference TRBV5-6 and TRBJ2-7, is DAGVTQSPTHLIKTRGQQVTLRCSPKSGHDTVSWYQQALGQGPQFIFQYYEEEERQRGNFPDRFSGHQFPNYSSELNVNALLLGDSALYLCASKVGGVLSYEQYFGPGTRLTVT.

In its sample, this clonotype was seen many times. The V gene is TRBV28, the J gene TRBJ2-3, with TRBD2 identical over 8 bases. The V and J ends lost 2 bases and 4 bases, in that order; junction bases with no gene match: 5. The CDR3 contains 15 residues. The V gene's germline CDR1 is MDHEN and CDR2 SYDVKM. CDR3 nucleotides: TGTGCCAGCAGTTTAGGTAGCGGGGCGGCAGATACGCAGTATTTT. Its protein is CASSLGSGAADTQYF.

This clonotype was counted at least ten times. The rearrangement uses TRBV29-1 and TRBJ1-1, with D unresolved. V lost 0 bases to trimming and J lost 5 bases, with 19 bases between them. The CDR3 consists of 16 residues. Germline lookup yields CDR1 SQVTM and CDR2 ANQGSEA. As DNA, the CDR3 is TGCAGCGTTGAAGATCTCTATTCCGGGAAATCGACTGAAGCTTTCTTT. Translated, it gives CSVEDLYSGKSTEAFF.

This clonotype was picked up many times. The chain employs TRBV12-3 or TRBV12-4 and TRBJ2-5, with D perhaps matching TRBD1 (6 bases). Trimming took off 3 bases at V and 5 bases at J, with 16 bases between the two ends. The CDR3 sequence is 15 residues long. CDR3 in DNA: TGTGCCAGCAGTTTGGGAACAGGGTCGAGGGAGACCCAGTACTTC. Its protein product is CASSLGTGSRETQYF.

At least ten counts were recorded for this clonotype. J is TRBJ1-6 and V is TRBV4-3, with D unresolved. There are 12 residues in the CDR3. Germline V gives CDR1 LGHNA, CDR2 YSLEER. Trimming shortened V by 0 bases and J by 10 bases, and 4 bases separated the two germline ends. Here the CDR3 reads CASSQDRSPLHF. CDR3 in DNA: TGCGCCAGCAGCCAAGATAGATCACCCCTCCACTTT.

This clonotype showed up just a few times. This chain joins TRBV20-1 and TRBJ2-1; 12 bases are a match to TRBD2. Per the germline V gene, CDR1 is DFQATT and CDR2 is SNEGSKA (reference sequence). There are 16 residues in the CDR3. With V trimmed by 6 bases and J by 0 bases, 6 bases remained unmatched. The CDR3 nucleotides are TGCAGTGCCGGGACTAGCGGGTCGAGCTCCTACAATGAGCAGTTCTTC. It is translated as CSAGTSGSSSYNEQFF.

This clonotype has more than one count but fewer than ten. The chain recombines TRBV6-1 with TRBJ1-6; 9 bases fit TRBD1. After removal of 6 bases from V and 8 bases from J, the junction contained 8 bases not matched to a gene. This CDR3 has 15 amino acids. Per the germline V gene, CDR1 is MNHNS and CDR2 is SASEGT. CDR3 region: CASSFGTGRDSPLHF. In DNA form, the CDR3 reads TGTGCCAGCAGCTTCGGGACAGGGAGGGATTCACCCCTCCACTTT.